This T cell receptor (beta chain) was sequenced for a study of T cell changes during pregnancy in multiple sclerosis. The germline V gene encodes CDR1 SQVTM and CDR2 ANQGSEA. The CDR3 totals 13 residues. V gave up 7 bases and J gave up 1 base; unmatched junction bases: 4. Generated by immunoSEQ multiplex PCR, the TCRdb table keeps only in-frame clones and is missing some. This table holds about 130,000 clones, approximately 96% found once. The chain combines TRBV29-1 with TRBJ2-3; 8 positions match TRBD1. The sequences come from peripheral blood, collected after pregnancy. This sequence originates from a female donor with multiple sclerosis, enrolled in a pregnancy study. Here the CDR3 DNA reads TGCAGCGCCCCGGACAGGGGCACAGATACGCAGTATTTT. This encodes CSAPDRGTDTQYF.